This TCR beta chain was captured in a study of regulatory T cells in long-lasting Graves disease. Time point denoted: newly diagnosed GD, antithyroid drugs for less than 3 months. The TCR library used RNA extracted from PBMCs. Germline lookup yields CDR1 DFQATT and CDR2 SNEGSKA (reference sequence). V was clipped by 1 base and J by 2 bases, with 9 bases between them. CDR3 length: 13 residues. This clonotype was picked up a small number of times. With iRepertoire HTBI primers and Arm-PCR of CDR3 regions, TCR beta libraries were built. One entry per CDR3 protein results from TCRdb running MiXCR on the multiplex PCR reads. Altogether 520,000 or so distinct CDR3 sequences are present, about 12% being singletons, with the ten largest covering roughly 8.9%. The sample was also reused in another study, on T cells in Graves' hyperthyroidism and ophthalmopathy. This second study notes: With the HTBI primer set, the TCR CDR3 went through a first round of RT-PCR.

Sequenced here: peripheral blood mononuclear cells (PBMCs), sampled at new diagnosis, from a patient treated with antithyroid drugs. The V and J genes are TRBV20-1 and TRBJ2-7, with a possible D match to TRBD1 (5 bases). The source of this sequence is a woman in her twenties or thirties with Graves disease. Here the CDR3 reads CSARVRQPYEQYF. The CDR3 DNA sequence: TGCAGTGCTAGAGTACGACAGCCCTACGAGCAGTACTTC.